This T cell receptor beta chain was sequenced for a study of tumor and adjacent non-tumor tissue in lung cancer. The sample holds many counts of this clonotype. Antigen unknown. This sample's RNA came from whole unsorted tissue. More than 3 cm separated this lung sample from the edge of the tumor. The CDR3 covers 13 residues. Germline-derived CDR1 and CDR2 are DFQATT and SNEGSKA (reference sequence). Study observations and caveats: Higher tumor TCR diversity was associated with shorter survival. In normal lung, the top 100 clones were significantly more dominant than in tumor.

A modified ARM-PCR protocol with three rounds of nested PCR amplified TCRbeta. TCRdb re-called the multiplex PCR reads with MiXCR, one entry per CDR3 protein. This table holds around 99,000 distinct CDR3 sequences, about 61% found once. The V gene is TRBV20-1, the J gene TRBJ1-1, with 7 bases matching TRBD1. This clonotype originated in a man aged 55 to 70 with non-small cell lung cancer. The sample comprised distant non-tumor lung tissue. CDR3: CGLLGDRSTEAFF. Written as DNA, the CDR3 is TGCGGGTTACTCGGGGACAGATCCACTGAAGCTTTCTTT.